A selection of T cell receptor beta chains follows, all from one sample in a study of shared clonotypes between healthy human individuals. Clones were read by immunoSEQ multiplex PCR, and TCRdb kept only the in-frame ones, dropping some. The sample contains roughly 2.6 million clones, 90% to 95% of which appear only once. The sequencing sample was made of naive CD4+ T cells sorted from blood. Receptors originate from a man between 18 and 29 years old in good health. Both conserved end residues are part of each CDR3. Fields, in order: D gene, J gene, clone size, V gene, CDR3 DNA, CDR3 protein. The D gene is left open where the match is weak. Not every row has a clone size; where given, it reads once, few, many or a size class.

D gene: TRBD1; J gene: TRBJ1-3; clone size: .; V gene: TRBV11-3; CDR3 DNA: TGTGCCAGCAGCCCCGGACAGGGGGCGATAAACACCATATATTTT; CDR3 protein: CASSPGQGAINTIYF
D gene: .; J gene: TRBJ1-4; clone size: .; V gene: TRBV6-1; CDR3 DNA: TGTGCCAGCAGTGAAGGGTACAGGAGAAGGGAAAAACTGTTTTTT; CDR3 protein: CASSEGYRRREKLFF
D gene: TRBD1; J gene: TRBJ1-2; clone size: .; V gene: TRBV19; CDR3 DNA: TGTGCCAGTAGTATATTACCCGGACAGGCCATCTTGGCCGGCTACACCTTC; CDR3 protein: CASSILPGQAILAGYTF
D gene: .; J gene: TRBJ2-3; clone size: once; V gene: TRBV4-1; CDR3 DNA: TGCGCCAGCAGCCAGGGACCCGACGTGCCCCGGGGAGATACGCAGTATTTT; CDR3 protein: CASSQGPDVPRGDTQYF
D gene: TRBD2; J gene: TRBJ2-7; clone size: .; V gene: TRBV4-3; CDR3 DNA: TGCGCCAGCAGCCTTGGGGGGGGGTACCATAGCGGGAGAGTCTACGAGCAGTACTTC; CDR3 protein: CASSLGGGYHSGRVYEQYF
D gene: TRBD2; J gene: TRBJ2-1; clone size: .; V gene: TRBV29-1; CDR3 DNA: TGCAGCGTTGTTGGCGGGGGGGCGGATGAGCAGTTCTTC; CDR3 protein: CSVVGGGADEQFF
D gene: TRBD1; J gene: TRBJ2-1; clone size: .; V gene: TRBV29-1; CDR3 DNA: TGCAGCACGACCCGGGGACAGCTCTCCTACAATGAGCAGTTCTTC; CDR3 protein: CSTTRGQLSYNEQFF
D gene: .; J gene: TRBJ1-1; clone size: .; V gene: TRBV5-1; CDR3 DNA: TGCGCCAGCAGCTTCGGGGGGTTACAACTATCTGAAGCTTTCTTT; CDR3 protein: CASSFGGLQLSEAFF
D gene: .; J gene: TRBJ1-3; clone size: .; V gene: TRBV6-1; CDR3 DNA: TGTGCCAGCGGCTGGGCTAGTGGAAACACCATATATTTT; CDR3 protein: CASGWASGNTIYF
D gene: .; J gene: TRBJ1-1; clone size: once; V gene: TRBV18; CDR3 DNA: TGTGCCAGCTCACCATTAGGTGGTGCAGGAGGACTTAACACTGAAGCTTTCTTT; CDR3 protein: CASSPLGGAGGLNTEAFF
D gene: TRBD2; J gene: TRBJ2-3; clone size: .; V gene: TRBV9; CDR3 DNA: TGTGCCAGCAGCGTAGATAATAGCGGGGGGGTCACGCAGTATTTT; CDR3 protein: CASSVDNSGGVTQYF
D gene: TRBD1; J gene: TRBJ1-1; clone size: .; V gene: TRBV18; CDR3 DNA: TGTGCCAGCTCACCACCAAGGAAGGGGGCGATGAACACTGAAGCTTTCTTT; CDR3 protein: CASSPPRKGAMNTEAFF
D gene: TRBD2; J gene: TRBJ2-3; clone size: .; V gene: TRBV4-3; CDR3 DNA: TGCGCCAGCAGCTACTATTCAGTAGCGGGAGGGCCTACAGATACGCAGTATTTT; CDR3 protein: CASSYYSVAGGPTDTQYF
D gene: .; J gene: TRBJ1-1; clone size: .; V gene: TRBV7-6; CDR3 DNA: TGTGCCAGCAGCATTAAGGCGGGTACTGAAGCTTTCTTT; CDR3 protein: CASSIKAGTEAFF
D gene: .; J gene: TRBJ2-7; clone size: .; V gene: TRBV5-5; CDR3 DNA: TGTGCCAGCAGCTTGGCCGCGACGGTGCATTACGAGCAGTACTTC; CDR3 protein: CASSLAATVHYEQYF
D gene: .; J gene: TRBJ2-7; clone size: .; V gene: TRBV28; CDR3 DNA: TGTGCCAGCAGTGGGAGGGAGCAGTACTTC; CDR3 protein: CASSGREQYF
D gene: TRBD2; J gene: TRBJ2-3; clone size: .; V gene: TRBV5-8; CDR3 DNA: TGTGCCAGCAGCCTCCAGCTAGCGGGTACAGATACGCAGTATTTT; CDR3 protein: CASSLQLAGTDTQYF
D gene: .; J gene: TRBJ2-3; clone size: .; V gene: TRBV18; CDR3 DNA: TGTGCCAGCTCACCACCCGGCAGAGTCACAGATACGCAGTATTTT; CDR3 protein: CASSPPGRVTDTQYF
D gene: TRBD1; J gene: TRBJ1-1; clone size: .; V gene: TRBV6-5; CDR3 DNA: TGTGCCAGCAGTTACTCAAGGACAGGGAACACTGAAGCTTTCTTT; CDR3 protein: CASSYSRTGNTEAFF
D gene: .; J gene: TRBJ1-6; clone size: .; V gene: TRBV10-3; CDR3 DNA: TGTGCCATCAGTGCCCTCCGGGATTATAATTCACCCCTCCACTTT; CDR3 protein: CAISALRDYNSPLHF
D gene: TRBD2; J gene: TRBJ2-5; clone size: .; V gene: TRBV14; CDR3 DNA: TGTGCCAGCAGCTGGAGTTGGGGGGCGGGAGGAGGTGAGACCCAGTACTTC; CDR3 protein: CASSWSWGAGGGETQYF
D gene: TRBD1; J gene: TRBJ1-2; clone size: once; V gene: TRBV5-1; CDR3 DNA: TGCGCCAGCAGCACCGGGACAGCCGAGGGTAACTATGGCTACACCTTC; CDR3 protein: CASSTGTAEGNYGYTF
D gene: TRBD2; J gene: TRBJ2-2; clone size: .; V gene: TRBV10-3; CDR3 DNA: TGTGCCATCAGGGGACTGACTAGCGGGAGTTCGTACGGGGAGCTGTTTTTT; CDR3 protein: CAIRGLTSGSSYGELFF
D gene: .; J gene: TRBJ1-2; clone size: .; V gene: TRBV11-2; CDR3 DNA: TGTGCCAGCAGCCCTAACGGGAAGGATGGCTACACCTTC; CDR3 protein: CASSPNGKDGYTF
D gene: .; J gene: TRBJ2-3; clone size: .; V gene: TRBV29-1; CDR3 DNA: TGCAGCGTTGAGCCCACAGATACGCAGTATTTT; CDR3 protein: CSVEPTDTQYF
D gene: .; J gene: TRBJ1-3; clone size: .; V gene: TRBV5-1; CDR3 DNA: TGCGCCAGCAGCTTGAGCGGGATTACTGGAAACACCATATATTTT; CDR3 protein: CASSLSGITGNTIYF
D gene: TRBD2; J gene: TRBJ2-5; clone size: .; V gene: TRBV5-1; CDR3 DNA: TGCGCCAGCCGGGCCGGGACTAGCGGGGAGACCCAGTACTTC; CDR3 protein: CASRAGTSGETQYF
D gene: .; J gene: TRBJ2-2; clone size: .; V gene: TRBV10-3; CDR3 DNA: TGTGCCATCAGTGTTGGGCAGGAGAACACCGGGGAGCTGTTTTTT; CDR3 protein: CAISVGQENTGELFF
D gene: .; J gene: TRBJ2-7; clone size: once; V gene: TRBV15; CDR3 DNA: TGTGCCACCAGCAGAGGGCCGAGCTACGAGCAGTACTTC; CDR3 protein: CATSRGPSYEQYF
D gene: .; J gene: TRBJ2-3; clone size: .; V gene: TRBV6-5; CDR3 DNA: TGTGCCAGCAGTGACAAAGATACGCAGTATTTT; CDR3 protein: CASSDKDTQYF
D gene: TRBD2; J gene: TRBJ2-7; clone size: .; V gene: TRBV6-6; CDR3 DNA: TGTGCCAGCAGTTACTTGGGACTAGCCCCTTACGAGCAGTACTTC; CDR3 protein: CASSYLGLAPYEQYF
D gene: TRBD2; J gene: TRBJ2-5; clone size: .; V gene: TRBV7-2; CDR3 DNA: TGTGCCAGCAGCCTCCCCGTGGGACTAGCGGTCCAAGAGACCCAGTACTTC; CDR3 protein: CASSLPVGLAVQETQYF
D gene: TRBD1; J gene: TRBJ1-1; clone size: .; V gene: TRBV5-4; CDR3 DNA: TGTGCCAGCAGCGTACAGGGGAAAGGCACTGAAGCTTTCTTT; CDR3 protein: CASSVQGKGTEAFF
D gene: .; J gene: TRBJ2-5; clone size: .; V gene: TRBV6-5; CDR3 DNA: TGTGCCAGCAGTCCGGGACCCCAAGAGACCCAGTACTTC; CDR3 protein: CASSPGPQETQYF
D gene: .; J gene: TRBJ2-7; clone size: .; V gene: TRBV5-1; CDR3 DNA: TGCGCCAGCAGCTTGGCCTCGGGGAATCCAGGGGAGCAGTACTTC; CDR3 protein: CASSLASGNPGEQYF
D gene: .; J gene: TRBJ2-5; clone size: .; V gene: TRBV9; CDR3 DNA: TGTGCCAGCAGCGCCCACTGGGGGGGCCTCGAGACCCAGTACTTC; CDR3 protein: CASSAHWGGLETQYF
D gene: .; J gene: TRBJ1-1; clone size: .; V gene: TRBV27; CDR3 DNA: TGTGCCAGCAGACAGGGTTGGGAAATGAACACTGAAGCTTTCTTT; CDR3 protein: CASRQGWEMNTEAFF
D gene: .; J gene: TRBJ2-5; clone size: once; V gene: TRBV4-3; CDR3 DNA: TGCGCCAGCAGCCAAGATCGGTTACTAGTCAATTCGGAGACCCAGTACTTC; CDR3 protein: CASSQDRLLVNSETQYF
D gene: TRBD1; J gene: TRBJ2-1; clone size: .; V gene: TRBV25-1; CDR3 DNA: TGTGCCAGCAGTGCCATCGACCGGGACAGCAATGAGCAGTTCTTC; CDR3 protein: CASSAIDRDSNEQFF
D gene: .; J gene: TRBJ2-7; clone size: .; V gene: TRBV20-1; CDR3 DNA: TGCAGTGCCCTTGGGGCCTACGAGCAGTACTTC; CDR3 protein: CSALGAYEQYF
D gene: .; J gene: TRBJ2-3; clone size: .; V gene: TRBV2; CDR3 DNA: TGTGCCAGCAGTGAATGGTCAGATACGCAGTATTTT; CDR3 protein: CASSEWSDTQYF
D gene: TRBD1; J gene: TRBJ2-1; clone size: once; V gene: TRBV4-3; CDR3 DNA: TGCGCCAGCAGCCAAAATCCCGGGACAGGGTTGTCCAATGAGCAGTTCTTC; CDR3 protein: CASSQNPGTGLSNEQFF
D gene: TRBD1; J gene: TRBJ1-4; clone size: .; V gene: TRBV5-1; CDR3 DNA: TGCGCCAGCAGGGGGGACAGCCTGAATGAAAAACTGTTTTTT; CDR3 protein: CASRGDSLNEKLFF
D gene: .; J gene: TRBJ1-5; clone size: .; V gene: TRBV28; CDR3 DNA: TGTGCCAGCAGTACCCACCGCGGACTCGGAAATCAGCCCCAGCATTTT; CDR3 protein: CASSTHRGLGNQPQHF
D gene: .; J gene: TRBJ1-3; clone size: .; V gene: TRBV15; CDR3 DNA: TGTGCCACCAGCAGAGAGCAGGTCGCTGGAAACACCATATATTTT; CDR3 protein: CATSREQVAGNTIYF
D gene: TRBD1; J gene: TRBJ1-2; clone size: .; V gene: TRBV2; CDR3 DNA: TGTGCCAGCAACGGACAGGGGACGGGCTATGGCTACACCTTC; CDR3 protein: CASNGQGTGYGYTF
D gene: .; J gene: TRBJ1-4; clone size: once; V gene: TRBV19; CDR3 DNA: TGTGCCAGTAGTATCGGACAGCGAGCAACTAATGAAAAACTGTTTTTT; CDR3 protein: CASSIGQRATNEKLFF
D gene: .; J gene: TRBJ2-7; clone size: .; V gene: TRBV7-2; CDR3 DNA: TGTGCCAGCAGCTTAGATGGAGGGTCCTACGAGCAGTACTTC; CDR3 protein: CASSLDGGSYEQYF
D gene: .; J gene: TRBJ2-6; clone size: .; V gene: TRBV19; CDR3 DNA: TGTGCCAGTAGTATTCCCATCATACCCTCTTCTGGGGCCAACGTCCTGACTTTC; CDR3 protein: CASSIPIIPSSGANVLTF
D gene: .; J gene: TRBJ1-1; clone size: .; V gene: TRBV14; CDR3 DNA: TGTGCCAGCAGCCAAGGGGGCTCAGCTTTCTTT; CDR3 protein: CASSQGGSAFF
D gene: .; J gene: TRBJ2-3; clone size: .; V gene: TRBV18; CDR3 DNA: TGTGCCAGCTCCCCCGGGACTAGCACAGATACGCAGTATTTT; CDR3 protein: CASSPGTSTDTQYF
D gene: .; J gene: TRBJ1-6; clone size: .; V gene: TRBV7-9; CDR3 DNA: TGTGCCAGCAGCTTCCGGAGCTCCTATAATTCACCCCTCCACTTT; CDR3 protein: CASSFRSSYNSPLHF
D gene: .; J gene: TRBJ1-5; clone size: .; V gene: TRBV2; CDR3 DNA: TGTGCCAGCAGGCGGGAGATAAATCAGCCCCAGCATTTT; CDR3 protein: CASRREINQPQHF
D gene: .; J gene: TRBJ1-2; clone size: .; V gene: TRBV19; CDR3 DNA: TGTGCCAGTAGTATAGATGGAGAAATCTATGGCTACACCTTC; CDR3 protein: CASSIDGEIYGYTF
D gene: TRBD2; J gene: TRBJ2-1; clone size: .; V gene: TRBV5-4; CDR3 DNA: TGTGCCAGCAGCTTGCCCATAGCGGGGTACTACAATGAGCAGTTCTTC; CDR3 protein: CASSLPIAGYYNEQFF
D gene: .; J gene: TRBJ1-1; clone size: few; V gene: TRBV2; CDR3 DNA: TGTGCCAGCAGTGAACAGGCTTCGAACACTGAAGCTTTCTTT; CDR3 protein: CASSEQASNTEAFF
D gene: .; J gene: TRBJ2-7; clone size: .; V gene: TRBV18; CDR3 DNA: TGTGCCAGCTCACTAGGCCCAGGGCCAGCCTACGAGCAGTACTTC; CDR3 protein: CASSLGPGPAYEQYF
D gene: .; J gene: TRBJ1-1; clone size: .; V gene: TRBV30; CDR3 DNA: TGTGCCTGGAGTGTAAGTCAGTTCATCACTGAAGCTTTCTTT; CDR3 protein: CAWSVSQFITEAFF